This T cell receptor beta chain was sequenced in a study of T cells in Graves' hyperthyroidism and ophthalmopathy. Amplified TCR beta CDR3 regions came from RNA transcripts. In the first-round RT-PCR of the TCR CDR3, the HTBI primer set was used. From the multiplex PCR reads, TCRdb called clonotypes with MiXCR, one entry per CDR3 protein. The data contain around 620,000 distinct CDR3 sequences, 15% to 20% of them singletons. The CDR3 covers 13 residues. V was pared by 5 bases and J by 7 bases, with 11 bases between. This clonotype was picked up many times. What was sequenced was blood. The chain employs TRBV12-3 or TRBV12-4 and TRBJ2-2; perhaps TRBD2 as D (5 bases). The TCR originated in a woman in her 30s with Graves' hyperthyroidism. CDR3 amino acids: CASSPSRDGELFF. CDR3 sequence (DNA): TGTGCCAGCAGTCCTAGCCGGGACGGGGAGCTGTTTTTT.